This record concerns one T cell receptor beta chain sequence. With 6 bases clipped from V and 3 bases from J, the junction kept 5 bases outside the gene matches. The CDR3 runs to 14 residues. The germline gives CDR1 MDHEN, CDR2 SYDVKM. This sample is drawn from a study of control samples from healthy donors and cancer patients. Only in-frame clones appear in the TCRdb table, and some are missing; sequencing was by immunoSEQ multiplex PCR. The sample contains 150,000 to 180,000 clones, over 90% of which appear only once. This receptor was identified in a man aged 50 to 60 in good health. Sequences were obtained from blood. The V and J genes are TRBV28 and TRBJ1-2; 9 bases align to TRBD1. The CDR3 nucleotides read TGTGCCAGCAGGCAACAGGGGGCGGACTATGGCTACACCTTC. As protein: CASRQQGADYGYTF.